Shown below are 2 T cell receptor beta chains from a single sample sequenced in a study of T-cell reconstitution after alpha-beta-depleted transplantation in children. Construction of the TCRbeta library involved unique molecular identifiers. TCRdb reprocessed the PCR reads with MiXCR, giving one entry per CDR3 protein. Counted here are about 400,000 distinct CDR3 sequences, roughly 20% occurring once; the ten biggest clones make up 3% to 4%. The source material was PBMCs from the stem cell graft donor, sampled from the stem cell graft. Every receptor here comes from a human donor who donated a stem cell graft to a child with acute myeloid leukemia.

The chain employs TRBV6-5 and TRBJ2-7; 10 bases map to TRBD1. Germline V lookup: CDR1 MNHEY, CDR2 SVGAGI. This CDR3 comprises 15 residues. V lost 0 bases and J lost 4; bases outside the gene matches: 3. CDR3 residues: CASSYSGQGFYEQYF. CDR3 coding DNA: TGTGCCAGCAGTTACTCGGGACAGGGGTTTTACGAGCAGTACTTC.

The chain has TRBV20-1 and TRBJ2-1; 8 bases fit TRBD2. The CDR3 is made up of 15 amino acids. The junction had 12 bases not matched to a gene; V was cut back by 5 bases and J by 6 bases. CDR1 and CDR2 (germline): DFQATT, SNEGSKA (reference sequence). The CDR3 nucleotides are TGCAGTGCTGGCGCGGGGGGTAGCGGGACCAATGAGCAGTTCTTC. It is translated as CSAGAGGSGTNEQFF.